The 20 T cell receptor beta chains in this list originate from one sample, sequenced in a study of blood T cell repertoires in COVID-19. Libraries were prepared by immunoSEQ multiplex PCR; TCRdb keeps only in-frame clonotypes and omits some of them. This sample has roughly 300,000 clones, with 85% to 90% found just once. Sequenced: peripheral blood. These receptors were obtained from a woman aged 40 to 50 who had recovered from COVID-19.

This chain connects TRBV6-5 to TRBJ2-5; 8 bases fit TRBD1. CDR1 is MNHEY and CDR2 is SVGAGI in the germline V gene. After removal of 6 bases from V and 5 bases from J, the junction contained 11 bases not matched to a gene. The CDR3 loop spans 15 amino acids. The DNA for the CDR3 is TGTGCCAGCAGGAATCTGGACAGGGTAGTTGAGACCCAGTACTTC. This encodes CASRNLDRVVETQYF.

The chain has TRBV7-9 and TRBJ2-5, with 9 bases identical to TRBD1. CDR3 length: 16 amino acids. V trimming: 3 bases; J trimming: 9 bases; junction bases outside the gene matches: 14. The germline CDR1 and CDR2 sequences are SEHNR and FQNEAQ (reference sequence). Written as DNA, the CDR3 is TGTGCCAGCAGCTTCCTAACCCGGGACAGGGAAGGGTCCCAGTACTTC. It translates to CASSFLTRDREGSQYF.

The chain combines TRBV4-3 with TRBJ1-5; D remains unclear. Germline-derived CDR1 and CDR2 are LGHNA and YSLEER. Trimming stripped 0 bases from V and 11 bases from J, with 11 bases between. CDR3 length: 13 residues. CDR3 coding DNA: TGCGCCAGCAGCCAAGATTTGTCGGGGACCCAGCATTTT. Residues: CASSQDLSGTQHF.

The rearrangement joins TRBV5-1 to TRBJ1-4, with TRBD1 identical over 9 bases. This CDR3 is built from 15 residues. Germline loops: CDR1 SGHRS, CDR2 YFSETQ. The trim removed 4 bases at V and 8 bases at J, leaving 9 bases unmatched. The chain's CDR3 is CASSLKQGAGEKLFF. The CDR3 bases are TGCGCCAGCAGCCTAAAACAGGGGGCAGGCGAAAAACTGTTTTTT.

The V and J genes are TRBV6-2 or TRBV6-3 and TRBJ2-2; 12 bases map to TRBD2. Looked up from germline, CDR1 is MNHEY and CDR2 is SVGEGT. V lost 7 bases and J lost 3; bases outside the gene matches: 6. The CDR3 spans 16 residues. The CDR3 loop is CASIPLAGGYTGELFF. The CDR3 coding sequence is TGTGCCAGCATCCCACTAGCGGGGGGATACACCGGGGAGCTGTTTTTT.

The V and J genes are TRBV29-1 and TRBJ2-3, with D maybe TRBD1 (5 bases). In germline, CDR1 is SQVTM, CDR2 ANQGSEA. Trimming removed 1 base at V and 4 bases at J, with 12 bases between. The CDR3 length is 14 residues. CDR3 sequence: CSVEGGARADTQYF. The CDR3 nucleotides read TGCAGCGTTGAAGGGGGTGCCAGGGCAGATACGCAGTATTTT.

The CDR3 region is CASSSWTGSNEKLFF. Here the CDR3 DNA reads TGTGCCAGCAGCTCCTGGACAGGGTCGAATGAAAAACTGTTTTTT. This chain joins TRBV5-4 and TRBJ1-4; 8 bases agree with TRBD1. With 3 bases clipped from V and 5 bases from J, the junction kept 6 bases outside the gene matches. The CDR3 length is 15 residues. Germline V CDR1 and CDR2: SGHNT, YYREEE (reference sequence).

The rearrangement uses TRBV27 and TRBJ1-2; 8 nucleotides match TRBD1. CDR1 is MNHEY, CDR2 SMNVEV, per germline (reference sequence). J was trimmed by 6 bases and V by 6 bases; bases with no gene match: 15. CDR3 length: 16 amino acids. The CDR3 DNA follows: TGTGCCAGCAGAAATAGCCCAGGGGGCCCCTTGGATGGCTACACCTTC. Translation: CASRNSPGGPLDGYTF.

The chain is built from TRBV7-9 and TRBJ1-1, with TRBD1 as a possible D gene (5 bases). CDR1 and CDR2 from the germline V gene are SEHNR and FQNEAQ (reference sequence). Trimming took 1 base from V and 6 from J, leaving 15 bases between them. The CDR3 has 15 residues. Here the CDR3 DNA reads TGTGCCAGCAGCTTAGGGGGGACTACAGCCCCTGAAGCTTTCTTT. As protein: CASSLGGTTAPEAFF.

The genes are TRBV3-1 (or the pseudogene TRBV3-2) and TRBJ1-5, with D possibly TRBD1 on 6 matching bases. V lost 3 bases and J 4 bases, leaving 10 bases between the germline ends. CDR3 length: 14 residues. Germline loops: CDR1 LGHDT, CDR2 YNNKEL (reference sequence). CDR3 protein: CASSHTTGNQPQHF. DNA for the CDR3: TGTGCCAGCAGCCATACCACAGGGAATCAGCCCCAGCATTTT.

The J gene is TRBJ2-5, the V gene TRBV5-4; 9 bases line up with TRBD1. CDR1 is SGHNT and CDR2 is YYREEE in the germline V gene (reference sequence). This CDR3 has 15 residues. V dropped 1 base and J dropped 4; count of bases not matched to a gene: 5. The CDR3 reads CASSLRTGVGETQYF. CDR3 nucleotides: TGTGCCAGCAGCTTGCGGACAGGGGTGGGAGAGACCCAGTACTTC.

The CDR3 coding sequence is TGTGCCAGCAGTCCGCGGTGGGGGGACTATGGCTACACCTTC. Encoded protein: CASSPRWGDYGYTF. The rearrangement links TRBV27 to TRBJ1-2, with D perhaps matching TRBD1 (5 bases). V lost 5 bases to trimming and J lost 3 bases, with 13 bases between them. There are 14 residues in the CDR3. Per the germline V gene, CDR1 is MNHEY and CDR2 is SMNVEV (reference sequence).

A few counts support this clone. The rearrangement uses TRBV5-4 and TRBJ1-2, with TRBD1 matching 9 bases. The CDR3 spans 15 residues. V lost 0 bases and J lost 8; bases outside the gene matches: 8. Germline V lookup: CDR1 SGHNT, CDR2 YYREEE (reference sequence). The CDR3 DNA follows: TGTGCCAGCAGCTTGGAACCCGGGACAGGGTTGGGCTACACCTTC. The encoded protein is CASSLEPGTGLGYTF.

V usage is TRBV5-4 and J usage is TRBJ1-4; 10 nucleotides line up with TRBD1. V was clipped by 2 bases and J by 3 bases; unmatched bases: 7. Per germline, CDR1 SGHNT and CDR2 YYREEE (reference sequence). The length of the CDR3 is 17 residues. DNA for the CDR3: TGTGCCAGCAGCTTACGACAGGGGGCTGTAGCTAATGAAAAACTGTTTTTT. This sequence encodes CASSLRQGAVANEKLFF.

This chain connects TRBV29-1 to TRBJ2-2, with TRBD2 identical over 12 bases. Germline V gene sequence: CDR1 SQVTM, CDR2 ANQGSEA. This CDR3 contains 16 residues. The trim removed 3 bases at V and 1 base at J, leaving 3 bases unmatched. The CDR3 protein is CSVEKTSGGNTGELFF. The DNA for the CDR3 is TGCAGCGTTGAGAAGACTAGCGGGGGGAACACCGGGGAGCTGTTTTTT.

The chain's CDR3 is CASSPTRGSGNTIYF. For the CDR3, the DNA is TGTGCCAGCAGTCCAACCAGGGGGTCAGGAAACACCATATATTTT. This sequence joins TRBV27 and TRBJ1-3; TRBD1 aligns across 7 bases. V lost 5 bases, J lost 4 bases, and 8 bases stayed unmatched. The CDR3 extends over 15 amino acids. The germline V gene has CDR1 MNHEY and CDR2 SMNVEV (reference sequence).

A few counts support this clone. The chain links TRBV11-2 to TRBJ2-3, with D possibly matching TRBD1 (6 bases). V lost 5 bases, J lost 10 bases, and 16 bases lay in between. The CDR3 loop spans 13 amino acids. The germline gives CDR1 SGHAT, CDR2 FQNNGV. CDR3 region: CASSKGTGLAQYF. DNA for the CDR3: TGTGCCAGCAGCAAAGGAACAGGGTTGGCGCAGTATTTT.

This clone showed up just once. The gene calls are TRBV2 and TRBJ1-4, with D unresolved. V gave up 7 bases and J gave up 7 bases, with 4 bases separating them. Germline V CDR1 and CDR2: SNHLY, FYNNEI. The CDR3 runs to 10 residues. CDR3 sequence: CASNSEKLFF. The DNA of the CDR3 is TGTGCCAGCAACAGTGAAAAACTGTTTTTT.

The chain has TRBV7-9 and TRBJ1-1; D is possibly TRBD1 (6 bases). The germline V gene has CDR1 SEHNR and CDR2 FQNEAQ (reference sequence). V shed 4 bases and J shed 0 bases, with 12 bases lying between them. The CDR3 contains 15 residues. The CDR3 coding sequence is TGTGCCAGCAGCTGGGGGGGCAGCGTGAACACTGAAGCTTTCTTT. It specifies CASSWGGSVNTEAFF. The full variable domain, rest sourced from reference TRBV7-9 and TRBJ1-1, is DTGVSQNPRHKITKRGQNVTFRCDPISEHNRLYWYRQTLGQGPEFLTYFQNEAQLEKSRLLSDRFSAERPKGSFSTLEIQRTEQGDSAMYLCASSWGGSVNTEAFFGQGTRLTVV.

This chain uses TRBV12-3 or TRBV12-4 with TRBJ2-7; 7 bases map to TRBD1. The CDR3 extends over 12 amino acids. Trimming at V came to 6 bases and at J to 5 bases, leaving 4 bases not matched to a gene. This CDR3 is CASRHRGDEQYF. CDR3 nucleotide sequence: TGTGCCAGCAGGCACAGGGGCGACGAGCAGTACTTC.